A selection of T cell receptor beta chains follows, all from one sample in a study of blood T cells in healthy people across ages. TCRdb analysed the 5' RACE reads with MiXCR anew, one entry per CDR3 protein. The data show about 1.8 million distinct CDR3 sequences, approximately 50% seen once. The sequenced sample consisted of blood. The receptors here all came from a woman between 40 and 55 years old in good health. The CDR3 runs from the conserved cysteine through the conserved F or W. A D gene is named only where the DNA matches it firmly. A clone size is listed for some rows: how often the clone was seen (once, few, many), or a class if it is expanded.

abundance: -
d_gene: TRBD2
v_gene: TRBV20-1
len: 15
j_gene: TRBJ2-5
CDR3aa: CSAKSYSGVMGTQYF
CDR3nt: TGCAGTGCTAAGTCCTATAGCGGGGTAATGGGGACCCAGTACTTC

abundance: few
d_gene: -
v_gene: TRBV15
len: 14
j_gene: TRBJ2-5
CDR3aa: CATSRGLPQETQYF
CDR3nt: TGTGCCACCAGCAGGGGGCTTCCTCAGGAGACCCAGTACTTC

abundance: -
d_gene: TRBD2
v_gene: TRBV4-1
len: 15
j_gene: TRBJ2-3
CDR3aa: CASSQRLASTDTQYF
CDR3nt: TGCGCCAGCAGCCAACGACTAGCCAGCACAGATACGCAGTATTTT

abundance: -
d_gene: TRBD2
v_gene: TRBV7-2
len: 15
j_gene: TRBJ2-5
CDR3aa: CASSSRGERRNEQYF
CDR3nt: TGTGCCAGCAGCTCCCGGGGGGAAAGACGGAATGAGCAGTACTTC

abundance: -
d_gene: -
v_gene: TRBV14
len: 17
j_gene: TRBJ2-6
CDR3aa: CASSRALIPPGANVLTF
CDR3nt: TGTGCCAGCAGCCGGGCACTCATTCCACCTGGGGCCAACGTCCTGACTTTC

abundance: -
d_gene: -
v_gene: TRBV9
len: 15
j_gene: TRBJ2-7
CDR3aa: CASSDRDVSSYEQYF
CDR3nt: TGTGCCAGCAGTGACCGGGACGTATCATCCTACGAGCAGTACTTC

abundance: -
d_gene: -
v_gene: TRBV6-6
len: 15
j_gene: TRBJ2-2
CDR3aa: CASSSSDRDTGELFF
CDR3nt: TGTGCCAGCAGTTCCTCCGACCGGGACACCGGGGAGCTGTTTTTT

abundance: -
d_gene: TRBD1
v_gene: TRBV7-2
len: 14
j_gene: TRBJ2-1
CDR3aa: CASSLGTGQGPQFF
CDR3nt: TGTGCCAGCAGCTTAGGAACGGGACAGGGGCCGCAGTTCTTC

abundance: -
d_gene: -
v_gene: TRBV7-2
len: 13
j_gene: TRBJ2-7
CDR3aa: CAGSNGPEFEQYF
CDR3nt: TGTGCCGGCAGCAACGGCCCGGAGTTCGAGCAGTACTTC

abundance: few
d_gene: -
v_gene: TRBV7-2
len: 14
j_gene: TRBJ2-7
CDR3aa: CASSLAGGWDEQYF
CDR3nt: TGTGCCAGCAGCTTAGCTGGGGGCTGGGACGAGCAGTACTTC

abundance: -
d_gene: -
v_gene: TRBV9
len: 16
j_gene: TRBJ1-2
CDR3aa: CASSARLGGAGYDYTF
CDR3nt: TGTGCCAGCAGCGCGCGTCTCGGGGGGGCAGGCTATGACTACACCTTC

abundance: -
d_gene: -
v_gene: TRBV7-2
len: 15
j_gene: TRBJ1-4
CDR3aa: CASSSPPPGREKLFF
CDR3nt: TGTGCCAGCAGCTCCCCCCCCCCAGGAAGGGAAAAACTGTTTTTT

abundance: -
d_gene: -
v_gene: TRBV7-2
len: 14
j_gene: TRBJ2-3
CDR3aa: CASSVRATTDTQYF
CDR3nt: TGTGCCAGCAGCGTCCGGGCTACCACAGATACGCAGTATTTT

abundance: -
d_gene: -
v_gene: TRBV5-6
len: 14
j_gene: TRBJ2-5
CDR3aa: CASSLAGYISWEYF
CDR3nt: TGTGCCAGCAGCTTGGCCGGATACATCTCTTGGGAGTACTTC

abundance: -
d_gene: TRBD1
v_gene: TRBV20-1
len: 15
j_gene: TRBJ1-4
CDR3aa: CSASKPGGRDEKLFF
CDR3nt: TGCAGTGCTAGCAAACCAGGGGGTAGAGATGAAAAACTGTTTTTT

abundance: few
d_gene: TRBD1
v_gene: TRBV6-6
len: 15
j_gene: TRBJ2-7
CDR3aa: CASSYYTGTGGEQYF
CDR3nt: TGTGCCAGCAGTTACTATACCGGGACAGGGGGCGAGCAGTACTTC

abundance: -
d_gene: -
v_gene: TRBV27
len: 17
j_gene: TRBJ1-5
CDR3aa: CASSSGGGLRSNQPQHF
CDR3nt: TGTGCCAGCAGTTCGGGGGGAGGCTTAAGGAGCAATCAGCCCCAGCATTTT

abundance: -
d_gene: TRBD1
v_gene: TRBV12-3/TRBV12-4
len: 14
j_gene: TRBJ1-2
CDR3aa: CASSPGQGLEGYTF
CDR3nt: TGTGCCAGCAGTCCGGGACAGGGTTTAGAGGGCTACACCTTC

abundance: -
d_gene: -
v_gene: TRBV7-2
len: 13
j_gene: TRBJ2-1
CDR3aa: CASSLFKNNEQFF
CDR3nt: TGTGCCAGCAGCTTATTCAAGAACAATGAGCAGTTCTTC

abundance: -
d_gene: TRBD2
v_gene: TRBV24-1
len: 17
j_gene: TRBJ2-1
CDR3aa: CATSEPLTSGVNNEQFF
CDR3nt: TGTGCCACCAGTGAACCCCTAACTAGCGGGGTAAACAATGAGCAGTTCTTC

abundance: few
d_gene: -
v_gene: TRBV6-2/TRBV6-3
len: 11
j_gene: TRBJ1-2
CDR3aa: CASSQTIGYTF
CDR3nt: TGTGCCAGCAGTCAGACTATTGGCTACACCTTC

abundance: few
d_gene: -
v_gene: TRBV7-2
len: 14
j_gene: TRBJ2-1
CDR3aa: CASSPGPPGNEQFF
CDR3nt: TGTGCCAGCAGCCCGGGACCTCCAGGCAATGAGCAGTTCTTC

abundance: few
d_gene: -
v_gene: TRBV20-1
len: 14
j_gene: TRBJ1-2
CDR3aa: CSASVTVTNYGYTF
CDR3nt: TGCAGTGCATCGGTGACAGTGACTAACTATGGCTACACCTTC

abundance: -
d_gene: -
v_gene: TRBV13
len: 15
j_gene: TRBJ2-7
CDR3aa: CASSTATGGGYEQYF
CDR3nt: TGTGCCAGCAGCACGGCCACAGGGGGGGGTTACGAGCAGTACTTC

abundance: -
d_gene: TRBD1
v_gene: TRBV9
len: 13
j_gene: TRBJ2-5
CDR3aa: CASGTGASETQYF
CDR3nt: TGTGCCAGCGGGACAGGGGCTTCTGAGACCCAGTACTTC

abundance: few
d_gene: TRBD2
v_gene: TRBV5-8
len: 15
j_gene: TRBJ2-7
CDR3aa: CASSLRGGRTYEQYF
CDR3nt: TGTGCCAGCAGCTTGCGCGGGGGACGGACCTACGAGCAGTACTTC

abundance: -
d_gene: -
v_gene: TRBV9
len: 15
j_gene: TRBJ2-5
CDR3aa: CASSGTANSQETQYF
CDR3nt: TGTGCCAGCAGCGGGACAGCAAACTCCCAAGAGACCCAGTACTTC

abundance: -
d_gene: TRBD1
v_gene: TRBV20-1
len: 14
j_gene: TRBJ2-5
CDR3aa: CSARPGQGTETQYF
CDR3nt: TGCAGTGCTAGACCGGGACAGGGTACGGAGACCCAGTACTTC

abundance: few
d_gene: -
v_gene: TRBV11-2
len: 15
j_gene: TRBJ2-7
CDR3aa: CASTRDCCGSYEQYF
CDR3nt: TGTGCCAGCACTCGAGATTGCTGCGGGTCCTACGAGCAGTACTTC

abundance: -
d_gene: TRBD1
v_gene: TRBV12-3/TRBV12-4
len: 16
j_gene: TRBJ2-5
CDR3aa: CASSRWSGTGPETQYF
CDR3nt: TGTGCCAGCAGTCGCTGGTCCGGGACAGGGCCGGAGACCCAGTACTTC

abundance: -
d_gene: -
v_gene: TRBV7-9
len: 14
j_gene: TRBJ1-4
CDR3aa: CASSLRTSGEKLFF
CDR3nt: TGTGCCAGCAGCCTACGGACGAGTGGGGAAAAACTGTTTTTT

abundance: -
d_gene: -
v_gene: TRBV19
len: 12
j_gene: TRBJ1-2
CDR3aa: CASSMGGYGYTF
CDR3nt: TGTGCCAGTAGTATGGGGGGATATGGCTACACCTTC

abundance: -
d_gene: TRBD1
v_gene: TRBV27
len: 16
j_gene: TRBJ1-2
CDR3aa: CASRGTRTGTNYGYTF
CDR3nt: TGTGCCAGCAGGGGGACTAGGACAGGGACTAACTATGGCTACACCTTC